This T cell receptor beta chain comes out of a study of shared clonotypes between healthy human individuals. Germline CDR1 reads MNHNY; CDR2 reads SVGAGI (reference sequence). The CDR3 length is 12 residues. The data were produced by immunoSEQ multiplex PCR, yet TCRdb's version contains in-frame clones alone and is incomplete. The repertoire holds 2 million to 3 million clones, with over 85% as singletons. All donors were Caucasian adults living in Nashville, Tennessee. Study-wide points: Represented diversity, genetic and exposure-history alike, was limited by few donors. Sampling covered blood only; tissue repertoires likely differ. The four-donor shared clonotypes exceeded non-shared clonotypes in generation probability, with non-shared ones scoring lower.

As concerns this clone: Its antigen remains unidentified. One end of the junction varies from germline; a read error may be responsible.

The source material was naive CD4+ T cells from PBMCs. Subset meaning: CD45RA+ positively selected. The chain couples TRBV6-6 to TRBJ2-1; 8 bases are a match to TRBD1. The clonotype was recovered from a man aged 18 to 30 in good health. Some clones in this sample may be carry-over from other donors' samples. This CDR3 is CASSYSIGQGVF. In DNA, the CDR3 is TGTGCCAGCAGTTACTCTATAGGACAGGGTGTCTTC.